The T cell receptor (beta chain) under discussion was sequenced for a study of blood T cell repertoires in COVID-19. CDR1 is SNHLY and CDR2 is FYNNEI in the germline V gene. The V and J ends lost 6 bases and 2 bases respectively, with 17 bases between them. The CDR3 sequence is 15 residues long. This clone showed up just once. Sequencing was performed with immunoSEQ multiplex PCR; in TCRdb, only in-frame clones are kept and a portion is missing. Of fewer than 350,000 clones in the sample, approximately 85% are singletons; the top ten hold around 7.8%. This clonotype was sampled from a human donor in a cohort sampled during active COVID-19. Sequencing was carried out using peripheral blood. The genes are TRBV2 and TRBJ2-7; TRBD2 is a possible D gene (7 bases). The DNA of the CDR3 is TGTGCCAGCAGGACAGGTCCAGCGGGAACCTACGAGCAGTACTTC. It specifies CASRTGPAGTYEQYF.